This TCR beta chain was profiled in a study of OX40 agonist ivuxolimab in advanced cancers. Notes on the study in general: CD4+ and CD8+ T cells in blood underwent clonal expansion by week 6 at 0.1 to 3.0 mg/kg. On average, CD8+ T cells showed a greater number of expanded clones than CD4+.

Generated by immunoSEQ multiplex PCR, the TCRdb table keeps only in-frame clones and is missing some. The data contain tens of thousands of clones, just under 80% of them singletons. CDR1 MGHRA and CDR2 YSYEKL come from the germline V gene. The CDR3 contains 14 residues. V gave up 2 bases and J gave up 11 bases; unmatched junction bases: 8. As regards this clone: Its antigen remains unidentified.

The chain uses TRBV4-1 and TRBJ2-5, with 10 nucleotides matching TRBD1. This specimen consisted of CD4+ or CD8+ T cells sorted from blood, obtained in a trial of the OX40 agonist ivuxolimab. The source of this sequence is an adult with an advanced solid tumor such as melanoma, head and neck, liver or kidney cancer. The CDR3 reads CASSQQDRGMEQYF. CDR3 nucleotide sequence: TGCGCCAGCAGCCAACAGGACAGGGGGATGGAGCAGTACTTC.